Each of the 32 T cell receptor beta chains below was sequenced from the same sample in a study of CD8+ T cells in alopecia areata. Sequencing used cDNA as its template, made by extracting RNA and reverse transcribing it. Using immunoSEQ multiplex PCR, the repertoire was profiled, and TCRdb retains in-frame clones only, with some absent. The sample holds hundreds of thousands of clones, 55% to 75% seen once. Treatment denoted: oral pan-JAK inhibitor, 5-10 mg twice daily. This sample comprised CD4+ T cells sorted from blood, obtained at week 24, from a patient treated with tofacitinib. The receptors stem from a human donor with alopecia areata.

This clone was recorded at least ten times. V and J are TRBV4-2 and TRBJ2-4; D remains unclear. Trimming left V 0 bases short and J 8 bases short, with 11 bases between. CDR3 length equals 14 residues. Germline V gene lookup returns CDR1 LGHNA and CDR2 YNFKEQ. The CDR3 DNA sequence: TGTGCCAGCAGCCAAGATGCACTGCTCGACATTCAGTACTTC. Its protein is CASSQDALLDIQYF.

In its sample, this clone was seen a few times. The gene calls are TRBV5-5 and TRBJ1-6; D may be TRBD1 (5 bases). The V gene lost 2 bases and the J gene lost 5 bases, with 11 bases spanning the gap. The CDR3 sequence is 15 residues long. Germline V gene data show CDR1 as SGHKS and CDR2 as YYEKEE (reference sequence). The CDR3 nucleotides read TGTGCCAGCAGCTTATCCGGGACGGATAATTCACCCCTCCACTTT. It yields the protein CASSLSGTDNSPLHF.

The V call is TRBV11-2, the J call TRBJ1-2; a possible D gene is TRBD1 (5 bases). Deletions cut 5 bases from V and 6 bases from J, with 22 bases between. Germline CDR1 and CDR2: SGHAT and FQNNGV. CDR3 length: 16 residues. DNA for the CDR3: TGTGCCAGCAGCCCCTTCGAAAGTGGCTCGGGGGATGGCTACACCTTC. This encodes CASSPFESGSGDGYTF.

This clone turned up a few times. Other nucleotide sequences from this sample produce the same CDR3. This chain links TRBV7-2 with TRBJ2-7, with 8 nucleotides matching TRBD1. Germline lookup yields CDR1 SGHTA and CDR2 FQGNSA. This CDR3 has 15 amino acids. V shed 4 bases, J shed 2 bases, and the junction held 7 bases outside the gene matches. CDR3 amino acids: CASSSTGTGAYEQYF. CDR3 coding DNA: TGTGCCAGCAGCTCAACCGGGACAGGTGCCTACGAGCAGTACTTC.

CDR3 bases: TGTGCCAGCGGCGCGCGGGATAGAGAGACCCAGTACTTC. Amino acid sequence: CASGARDRETQYF. V and J are TRBV6-5 and TRBJ2-5; weak D call: TRBD2 (6 bases). The CDR3 loop spans 13 amino acids. From germline, CDR1 is MNHEY and CDR2 SVGAGI. V lost 8 bases to trimming and J lost 4 bases, with 14 bases between them.

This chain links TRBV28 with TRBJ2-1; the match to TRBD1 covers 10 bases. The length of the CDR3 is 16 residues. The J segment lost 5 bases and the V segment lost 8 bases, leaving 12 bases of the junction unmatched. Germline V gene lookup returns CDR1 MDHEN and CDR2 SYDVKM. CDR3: CASDERGGQGHNEQFF. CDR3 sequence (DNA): TGTGCCAGCGATGAGAGAGGGGGACAGGGGCACAATGAGCAGTTCTTC.

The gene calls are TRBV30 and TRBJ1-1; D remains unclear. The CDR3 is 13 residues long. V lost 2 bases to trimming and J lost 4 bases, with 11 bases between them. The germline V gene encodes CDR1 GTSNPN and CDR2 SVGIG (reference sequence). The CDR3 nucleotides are TGTGCCTGGAGTCGAAAGCCGAGCACTGAAGCTTTCTTT. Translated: CAWSRKPSTEAFF.

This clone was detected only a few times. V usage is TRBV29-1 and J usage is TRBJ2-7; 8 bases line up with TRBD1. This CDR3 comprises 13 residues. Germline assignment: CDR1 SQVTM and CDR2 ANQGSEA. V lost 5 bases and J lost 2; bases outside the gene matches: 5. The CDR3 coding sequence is TGCAGCGTTTGGTGGGACAGGACCTACGAGCAGTACTTC. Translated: CSVWWDRTYEQYF.

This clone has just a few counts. The CDR3 protein is CSGAGGPNSPLHF. CDR3 nucleotide sequence: TGCAGCGGAGCGGGGGGACCAAATTCACCCCTCCACTTT. The V and J genes are TRBV29-1 and TRBJ1-6; D possibly corresponds to TRBD1 (5 bases). V was shortened by 7 bases and J by 7 bases, with 14 bases between the two germline ends. Germline V lookup: CDR1 SQVTM, CDR2 ANQGSEA. The CDR3 length is 13 residues.

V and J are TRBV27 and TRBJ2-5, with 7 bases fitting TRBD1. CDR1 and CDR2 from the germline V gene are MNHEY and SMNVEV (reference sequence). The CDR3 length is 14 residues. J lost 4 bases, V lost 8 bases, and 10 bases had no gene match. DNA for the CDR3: TGTGCCAGCCGCCTCCAACCAGGGGGAGAGACCCAGTACTTC. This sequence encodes CASRLQPGGETQYF.

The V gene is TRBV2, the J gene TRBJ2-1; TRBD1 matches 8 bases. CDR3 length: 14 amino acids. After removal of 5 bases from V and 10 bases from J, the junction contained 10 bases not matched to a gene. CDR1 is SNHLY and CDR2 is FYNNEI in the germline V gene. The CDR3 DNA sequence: TGTGCCAGCAGTACCTCAGGACAGGGATTGGAGCAGTTCTTC. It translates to CASSTSGQGLEQFF.

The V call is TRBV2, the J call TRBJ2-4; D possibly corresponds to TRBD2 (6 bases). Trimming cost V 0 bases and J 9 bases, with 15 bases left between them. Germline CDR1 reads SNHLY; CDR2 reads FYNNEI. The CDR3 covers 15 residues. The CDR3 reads CASSEAKWGVGIQYF. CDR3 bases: TGTGCCAGCAGTGAAGCCAAGTGGGGGGTCGGCATTCAGTACTTC.

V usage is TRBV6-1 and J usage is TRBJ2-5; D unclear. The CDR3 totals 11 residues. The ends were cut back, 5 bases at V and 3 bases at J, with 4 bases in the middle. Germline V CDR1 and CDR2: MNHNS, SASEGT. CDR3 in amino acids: CASSQEETQYF. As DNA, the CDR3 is TGTGCCAGCAGTCAAGAAGAGACCCAGTACTTC.

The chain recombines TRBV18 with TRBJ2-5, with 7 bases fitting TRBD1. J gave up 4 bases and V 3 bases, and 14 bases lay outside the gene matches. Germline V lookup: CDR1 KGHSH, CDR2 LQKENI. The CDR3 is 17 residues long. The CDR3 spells CASSPLGTVLSRETQYF. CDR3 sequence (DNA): TGTGCCAGCTCACCGCTCGGGACAGTTTTATCTAGAGAGACCCAGTACTTC.

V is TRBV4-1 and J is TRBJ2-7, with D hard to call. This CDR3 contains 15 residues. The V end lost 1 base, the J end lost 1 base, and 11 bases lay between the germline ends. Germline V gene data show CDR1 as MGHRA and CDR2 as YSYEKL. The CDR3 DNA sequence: TGCGCCAGCAGCCAAGGTCCAGGACCTTCCTACGAGCAGTACTTC. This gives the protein CASSQGPGPSYEQYF.

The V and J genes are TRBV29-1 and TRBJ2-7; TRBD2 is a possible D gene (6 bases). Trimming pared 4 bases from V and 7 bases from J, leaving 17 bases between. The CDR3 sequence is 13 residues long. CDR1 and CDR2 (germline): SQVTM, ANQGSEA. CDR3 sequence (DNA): TGCAGCGTTGGGGGGAGGTCCGGTAGGGAGCAGTACTTC. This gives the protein CSVGGRSGREQYF.

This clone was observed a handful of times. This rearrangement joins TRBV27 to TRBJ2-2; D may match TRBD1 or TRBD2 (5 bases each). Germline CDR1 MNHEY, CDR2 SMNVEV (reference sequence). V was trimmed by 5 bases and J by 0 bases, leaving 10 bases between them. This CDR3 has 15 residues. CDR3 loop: CASSRVGANTGELFF. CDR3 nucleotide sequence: TGTGCCAGCAGTAGGGTGGGGGCGAACACCGGGGAGCTGTTTTTT.

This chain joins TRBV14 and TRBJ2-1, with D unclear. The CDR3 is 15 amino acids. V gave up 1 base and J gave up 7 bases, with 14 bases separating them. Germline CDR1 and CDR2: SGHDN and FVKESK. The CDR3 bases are TGTGCCAGCAGCCAAGCGAGCCCGCTAGGGAATGAGCAGTTCTTC. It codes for CASSQASPLGNEQFF.

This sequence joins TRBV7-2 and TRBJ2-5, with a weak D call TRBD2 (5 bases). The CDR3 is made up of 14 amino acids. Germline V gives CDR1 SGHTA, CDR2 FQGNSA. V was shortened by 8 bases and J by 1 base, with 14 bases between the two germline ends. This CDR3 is CASFPAGTQETQYF. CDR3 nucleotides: TGTGCCAGCTTCCCTGCGGGTACCCAAGAGACCCAGTACTTC.

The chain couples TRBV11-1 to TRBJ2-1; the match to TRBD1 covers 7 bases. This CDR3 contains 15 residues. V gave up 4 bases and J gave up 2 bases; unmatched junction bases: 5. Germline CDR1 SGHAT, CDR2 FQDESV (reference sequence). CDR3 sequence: CASSSRQGPYNEQFF. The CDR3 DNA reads TGTGCCAGCAGCTCGCGACAGGGACCCTACAATGAGCAGTTCTTC.

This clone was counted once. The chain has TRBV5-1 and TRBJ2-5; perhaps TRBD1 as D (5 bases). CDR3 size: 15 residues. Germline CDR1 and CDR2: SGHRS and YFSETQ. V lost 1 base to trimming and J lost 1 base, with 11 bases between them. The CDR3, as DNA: TGCGCCAGCAGCTTGATGACAGACAGCCAAGAGACCCAGTACTTC. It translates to CASSLMTDSQETQYF.

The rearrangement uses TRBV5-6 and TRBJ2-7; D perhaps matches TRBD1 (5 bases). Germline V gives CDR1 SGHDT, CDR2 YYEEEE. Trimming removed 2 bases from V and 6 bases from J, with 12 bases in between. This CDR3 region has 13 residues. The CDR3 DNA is TGTGCCAGCAGCTTTACAGGTCGGCGCGAGCAGTACTTC. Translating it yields CASSFTGRREQYF.

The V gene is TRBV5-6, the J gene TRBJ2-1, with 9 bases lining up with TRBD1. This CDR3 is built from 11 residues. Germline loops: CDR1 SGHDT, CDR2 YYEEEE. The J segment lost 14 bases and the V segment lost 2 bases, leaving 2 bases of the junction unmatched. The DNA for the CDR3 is TGTGCCAGCAGCTTCCGGGACAGGGAGTTCTTC. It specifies CASSFRDREFF. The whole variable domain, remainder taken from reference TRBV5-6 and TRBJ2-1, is DAGVTQSPTHLIKTRGQQVTLRCSPKSGHDTVSWYQQALGQGPQFIFQYYEEEERQRGNFPDRFSGHQFPNYSSELNVNALLLGDSALYLCASSFRDREFFGPGTRLTVL.

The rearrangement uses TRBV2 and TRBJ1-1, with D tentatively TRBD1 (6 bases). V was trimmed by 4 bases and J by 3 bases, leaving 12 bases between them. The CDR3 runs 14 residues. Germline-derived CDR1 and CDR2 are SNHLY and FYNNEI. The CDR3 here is CASSVKWTDTEAFF. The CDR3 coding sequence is TGTGCCAGCAGTGTGAAGTGGACAGACACTGAAGCTTTCTTT.

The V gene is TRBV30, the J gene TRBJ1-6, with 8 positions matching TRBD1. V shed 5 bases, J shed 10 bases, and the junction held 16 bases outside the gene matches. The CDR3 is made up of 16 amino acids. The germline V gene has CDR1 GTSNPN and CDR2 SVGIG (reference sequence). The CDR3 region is CAWGYGQGNWGSPLHF. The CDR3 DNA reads TGTGCCTGGGGGTACGGACAGGGTAATTGGGGGTCACCCCTCCACTTT.

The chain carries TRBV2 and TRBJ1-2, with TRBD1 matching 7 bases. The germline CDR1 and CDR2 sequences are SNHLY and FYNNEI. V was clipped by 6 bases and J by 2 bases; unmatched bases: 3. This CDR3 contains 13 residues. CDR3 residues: CASRDRDNYGYTF. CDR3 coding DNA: TGTGCCAGCAGAGACAGGGACAACTATGGCTACACCTTC. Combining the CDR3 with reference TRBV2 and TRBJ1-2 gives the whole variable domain EPEVTQTPSHQVTQMGQEVILRCVPISNHLYFYWYRQILGQKVEFLVSFYNNEISEKSEIFDDQFSVERPDGSNFTLKIRSTKLEDSAMYFCASRDRDNYGYTFGSGTRLTVV.

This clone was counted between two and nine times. CDR3 residues: CASSLVPGDNTGELFF. The CDR3 DNA sequence: TGCGCCAGCAGCTTAGTACCGGGGGATAACACCGGGGAGCTGTTTTTT. This chain uses TRBV5-1 with TRBJ2-2; the D gene is possibly TRBD2 (6 bases). Germline CDR1 is SGHRS and CDR2 is YFSETQ. This CDR3 contains 16 residues. V lost 2 bases and J 2 bases, leaving 13 bases between the germline ends.

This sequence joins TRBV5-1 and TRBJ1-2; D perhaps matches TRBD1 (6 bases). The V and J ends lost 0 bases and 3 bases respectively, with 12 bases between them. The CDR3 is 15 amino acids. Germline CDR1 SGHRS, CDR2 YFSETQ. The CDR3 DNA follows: TGCGCCAGCAGCTTGGAAGGGGGGCGCGACTATGGCTACACCTTC. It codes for CASSLEGGRDYGYTF. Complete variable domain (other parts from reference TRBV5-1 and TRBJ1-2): KAGVTQTPRYLIKTRGQQVTLSCSPISGHRSVSWYQQTPGQGLQFLFEYFSETQRNKGNFPGRFSGRQFSNSRSEMNVSTLELGDSALYLCASSLEGGRDYGYTFGSGTRLTVV.

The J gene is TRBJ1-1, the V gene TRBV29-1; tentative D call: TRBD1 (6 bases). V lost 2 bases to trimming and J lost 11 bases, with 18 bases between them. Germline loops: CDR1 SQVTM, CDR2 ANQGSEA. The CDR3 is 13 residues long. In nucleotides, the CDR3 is TGCAGCGTTGAAAATAGGGGGGCAGGGAAGGCTTTCTTT. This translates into CSVENRGAGKAFF.

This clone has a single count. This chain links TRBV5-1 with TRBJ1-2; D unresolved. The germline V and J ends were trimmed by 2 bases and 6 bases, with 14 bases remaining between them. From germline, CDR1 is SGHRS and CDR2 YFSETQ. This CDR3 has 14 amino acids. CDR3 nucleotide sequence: TGCGCCAGCAGCTTCAACTCCGTGGCGGATGGCTACACCTTC. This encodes CASSFNSVADGYTF.

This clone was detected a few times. This CDR3 is CAWSGLSQSNQPQHF. CDR3 nucleotides: TGTGCCTGGAGTGGTTTAAGTCAAAGCAATCAGCCCCAGCATTTT. The chain is built from TRBV30 and TRBJ1-5; no reliable D call. V lost 1 base to trimming and J lost 1 base, with 11 bases between them. Germline CDR1 GTSNPN, CDR2 SVGIG (reference sequence). The CDR3 consists of 15 residues.

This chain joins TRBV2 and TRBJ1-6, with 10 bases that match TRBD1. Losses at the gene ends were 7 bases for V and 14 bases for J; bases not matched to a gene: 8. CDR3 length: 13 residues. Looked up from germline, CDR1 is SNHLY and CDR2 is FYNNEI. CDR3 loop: CASNRDRGESLHF. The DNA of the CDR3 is TGTGCCAGCAACCGGGACAGGGGAGAATCCCTCCACTTT.